This T cell receptor (beta chain) was captured by sequencing in a study of T-cell memory formation after mild COVID-19. As for this clonotype: Its antigen is unidentified.

The CDR3 covers 14 residues. V was cut by 1 base and J by 9 bases, with 13 bases left in between. In germline, CDR1 is LGHNA, CDR2 YSLEER. Study outcomes and limitations: CD4+ bias marked clones expanding day 15 to 37, unlike balanced contracting clones. There were some responding clones in pre-infection memory, which suggested that cross-reactive memory had joined.

UMIs and sample barcodes were carried by the TCR alpha and TCR beta cDNA libraries that 5'RACE produced using constant-segment primers. Each CDR3 protein is one row after TCRdb ran MiXCR on the 5' RACE reads. The sample contains fewer than 650,000 distinct CDR3 sequences, 17% of which appear only once. The clonotype originates from an adult woman who had mild COVID-19 (a few samples of this study predate the infection). Cell type and time point are not known. The specimen was PBMCs or a T cell subset sorted from them (not recorded which). V usage is TRBV4-3 and J usage is TRBJ2-1; TRBD1 is a possible D gene (5 bases). This chain's CDR3 is CASSQGPRVIEQFF. The CDR3 region has the DNA TGCGCCAGCAGCCAAGGGCCCAGGGTTATTGAGCAGTTCTTC.